This TCR beta chain was retrieved from a study of blood T cell repertoires in COVID-19. In the source study's methods: Nucleated cell number was recorded as an estimate derived from reference gene primer amplification. Sequencing used immunoSEQ multiplex PCR; TCRdb keeps in-frame clones, though not all of them. V and J calls and clone size are as listed in that table; D and trimming were resolved from the DNA. In the table there are approximately 150,000 clones, about 81% of which are singletons. This CDR3 spans 15 amino acids. The V gene lost 5 bases and the J gene lost 4 bases, with 18 bases spanning the gap. Germline V gives CDR1 SGHRS, CDR2 YFSETQ.

The specimen was peripheral blood. The chain uses TRBV5-1 and TRBJ1-1; D is perhaps TRBD1 (6 bases). This sequence originates from a woman aged 70-85 years with acute or convalescent COVID-19. CDR3: CASRSQSTGRTEAFF. The DNA for the CDR3 is TGCGCCAGCAGGAGCCAATCTACAGGGCGCACTGAAGCTTTCTTT.